These T cell receptor beta chains were read from a single sample in a study of T cells expressing NK-cell markers. No DNA is given; TCRdb re-called the 5' RACE reads and lists each CDR3 protein once. The data show 300,000 to 500,000 distinct CDR3 sequences, and the top ten clones hold roughly a tenth. Sequenced sample: blood T cells: a sorted CD56 or NKG2C T cell subset, CD4+ or CD8+ T cells, or bulk PBMC T cells (not recorded which). The receptors were gathered from a woman aged 50 to 65 in good health. The CDR3 runs from the conserved cysteine through the conserved F or W. Each record gives: J gene, V gene, CDR3 length, CDR3 protein.

TRBJ2-1 TRBV11-2 15 CASSQGSGTYNEQFF
TRBJ2-7 TRBV5-1 16 CASSLGGLANRYEQYF
TRBJ2-5 TRBV6-6 13 CASSQDWQETQYF
TRBJ2-2 TRBV7-9 15 CASSILAGASGELFF
TRBJ2-2 TRBV5-1 15 CASTEDTSGSGELFF
TRBJ2-5 TRBV9 13 CASSVETHGAQYF
TRBJ2-7 TRBV20-1 17 CSARDGVIGILPREQYF
TRBJ2-7 TRBV11-2 14 CASSLDRVTYEQYF
TRBJ2-1 TRBV12-3/TRBV12-4 14 CASSGGQGSSWKFF
TRBJ2-1 TRBV19 15 CASSRAASGSFEQFF
TRBJ1-2 TRBV12-3/TRBV12-4 15 CASFLAVSSNYGYTF
TRBJ2-1 TRBV12-3/TRBV12-4 15 CASSLRGAVGNEQFF
TRBJ2-2 TRBV19 13 CASSRLFTGELFF
TRBJ2-7 TRBV20-1 14 CSARDSGGVYEQYF
TRBJ1-1 TRBV5-1 16 CASSPEGTGGNTEAFF
TRBJ2-1 TRBV12-3/TRBV12-4 14 CASSLDRAYGEQFF
TRBJ2-5 TRBV6-5 16 CASSRLAGGERETQYF
TRBJ2-1 TRBV24-1 14 CATSVSGRANEQFF
TRBJ2-2 TRBV6-1 16 CASSEETGADTGELFF
TRBJ2-5 TRBV7-8 15 CASSFIGGRGETQYF
TRBJ2-1 TRBV20-1 16 CSAPPGTRPRGAEQFF
TRBJ1-1 TRBV2 14 CASKGDTMNTEAFF
TRBJ1-5 TRBV28 12 CATQGSYQPQHF
TRBJ2-7 TRBV4-2 16 CASSQDQGTVGREQYF
TRBJ1-4 TRBV3-1 15 CPSSQAPRGREKLFF
TRBJ2-2 TRBV6-5 15 CASSPRLGRGGELFF
TRBJ1-5 TRBV30 16 CAWSVGQGATNQPQHF
TRBJ2-7 TRBV12-3/TRBV12-4 16 CASSLGYERSSYEQYF
TRBJ2-1 TRBV3-1 15 CASRRTSGKVGEQFF
TRBJ2-7 TRBV20-1 13 CSASPRDHYEQYF
TRBJ1-4 TRBV20-1 15 CSASRQGATNEKLFF
TRBJ2-5 TRBV2 13 CASRPRGGQTQYF
TRBJ2-5 TRBV6-2/TRBV6-3 14 CASSLGLFVETQYF
TRBJ2-5 TRBV4-2 16 CASSQVGLAGPETQYF
TRBJ1-1 TRBV5-1 16 CASSLTGTGARTEAFF
TRBJ2-1 TRBV18 18 CASSQTTGLAGRKDEQFF
TRBJ2-2 TRBV24-1 13 CATSERDTAELFF
TRBJ2-5 TRBV20-1 16 CSARPTLAQRQETQYF
TRBJ1-5 TRBV10-3 14 CATGMDNSNQPQHF
TRBJ1-2 TRBV12-3/TRBV12-4 12 CASSLTVRGYTF
TRBJ2-5 TRBV9 16 CASSELRVGSQETQYF
TRBJ2-2 TRBV13 19 CASSLVARLSATNTGELFF
TRBJ2-3 TRBV7-8 16 CASSLDTATSTDTQYF
TRBJ2-2 TRBV14 16 CASSRARSVLAGELFF
TRBJ2-2 TRBV19 17 CASSTGLDRRNTGELFF
TRBJ2-1 TRBV7-6 17 CASSNRIRTSSYNEQFF
TRBJ1-6 TRBV5-1 14 CASSSGHYNSPLHF
TRBJ1-6 TRBV7-3 14 CASSLAGYNSPLHF
TRBJ2-5 TRBV5-1 13 CASSFLPRETQYF
TRBJ1-3 TRBV10-3 16 CAIRPAGRRSGNTIYF
TRBJ2-3 TRBV12-3/TRBV12-4 17 CASSRTGGGAKVRTQYF
TRBJ2-1 TRBV11-2 16 CASSSPRDSSYNEQFF
TRBJ2-1 TRBV4-2 17 CASSQGEVLSSYNEQFF
TRBJ1-5 TRBV7-9 14 CASSSTFSNQPQHF
TRBJ2-1 TRBV7-9 14 CADIGQGSYNEQFF
TRBJ2-1 TRBV12-3/TRBV12-4 14 CASSLLREDNEQFF